The rows below give T cell receptor beta chains drawn from one sample of a study of blood T cell repertoires in COVID-19. Libraries were prepared by immunoSEQ multiplex PCR; TCRdb keeps only in-frame clonotypes and omits some of them. The profile shows around 170,000 clones, under 85% of them singletons. Sequencing used peripheral blood. Every receptor here comes from a woman in her 70s with COVID-19, enrolled during active disease. Each CDR3 is given with its conserved first and last residue. Each record gives: clone size, J gene, D gene, V gene, CDR3 DNA, CDR3 protein. D genes are given only for firm matches. Not all rows give a size; the values are once, few, many and, for expanded clones, a class.

NA | TRBJ2-2 | TRBD2 | TRBV5-5 | TGTGCCAGCAGCTTGGGACTAGCAGGGACCGGGGAGCTGTTTTTT | CASSLGLAGTGELFF
NA | TRBJ1-2 | NA | TRBV4-2 | TGTGCCAGCTCAGAACAGAACTATGGCTACACCTTC | CASSEQNYGYTF
once | TRBJ2-7 | TRBD2 | TRBV18 | TGTGCCAGCTCACCACCGGGAGGGTTGGGCTACGAGCAGTACTTC | CASSPPGGLGYEQYF
NA | TRBJ1-5 | TRBD1 | TRBV27 | TGTGCCAGCAAGGAACACCCTGGGACAGGGGGCAATCAGCCCCAGCATTTT | CASKEHPGTGGNQPQHF
NA | TRBJ2-7 | NA | TRBV10-2 | TGCGCCAGCAGTGAGTACAGAAATGGCGAGCAGTACTTC | CASSEYRNGEQYF
NA | TRBJ2-2 | TRBD2 | TRBV18 | TGTGCCAGCTCACCCCCTACTAGCGGGCGGAACACCGGGGAGCTGTTTTTT | CASSPPTSGRNTGELFF
NA | TRBJ2-1 | TRBD2 | TRBV7-9 | TGTGCCAGCAGCTTACTAGCGGGATCTTACAATGAGCAGTTCTTC | CASSLLAGSYNEQFF
NA | TRBJ2-5 | TRBD2 | TRBV25-1 | TGTGCCAGCAGTGTAACTAGCGGGACCCCGCGGCGGGAGACCCAGTACTTC | CASSVTSGTPRRETQYF
NA | TRBJ1-2 | NA | TRBV29-1 | TGCAGCGTTGTACACCTGAATGGCTACACCTTC | CSVVHLNGYTF
NA | TRBJ2-4 | NA | TRBV6-2/TRBV6-3 | TGTGCCAGCAGTTCCAGCGGCAGTGGAAACATTCAGTACTTC | CASSSSGSGNIQYF
NA | TRBJ2-2 | NA | TRBV24-1 | TGTGCCACCAGTGATTCGGACAGTGCAACCGGGGAGCTGTTTTTT | CATSDSDSATGELFF
NA | TRBJ2-3 | TRBD2 | TRBV7-6 | TGTGCCAGCAGTCCTGGGACTAGCGGGAAAATAGATACGCAGTATTTT | CASSPGTSGKIDTQYF
NA | TRBJ1-4 | TRBD1 | TRBV18 | TGTGCCAGCTCACAGGACAGGACAGGAAAACTGTTTTTT | CASSQDRTGKLFF
NA | TRBJ1-5 | NA | TRBV3-1/TRBV3-2 | TGTGCCAGCAGCCAAGGGCATAGCAATCAGCCCCAGCATTTT | CASSQGHSNQPQHF
NA | TRBJ1-5 | TRBD1 | TRBV7-2 | TGTGCCAGCAGCTTAGTGACAGGGTTGAGCAATCAGCCCCAGCATTTT | CASSLVTGLSNQPQHF
NA | TRBJ2-2 | TRBD2 | TRBV7-2 | TGTGCCAGCAGCATTAGCGGGAGAGCGGTGGCCGGGGAGCTGTTTTTT | CASSISGRAVAGELFF
NA | TRBJ1-5 | NA | TRBV18 | TGTGCCAGCTCACCACCAGGGGTTCCTCTTAGCAATCAGCCCCAGCATTTT | CASSPPGVPLSNQPQHF
once | TRBJ1-2 | TRBD1 | TRBV19 | TGTGCCAGTAGTAGACAGGGAGATGGCTACACCTTC | CASSRQGDGYTF
NA | TRBJ2-1 | TRBD2 | TRBV30 | TGTGCCTGGGAGGGAGGCGGGGGATCCTACAATGAGCAGTTCTTC | CAWEGGGGSYNEQFF
NA | TRBJ2-7 | TRBD1 | TRBV5-1 | TGCGCCAGCAGTTATGAGGGACAGGGGAGGGATAGGGTCTACGAGCAGTACTTC | CASSYEGQGRDRVYEQYF
NA | TRBJ1-1 | NA | TRBV10-3 | TGTGCCATCACGCAGACAGTGAACACTGAAGCTTTCTTT | CAITQTVNTEAFF
NA | TRBJ1-2 | TRBD1 | TRBV5-1 | TGCGCCAGCAGCGGCGGGACAGGGTCTAACTCCGGCTATGGCTACACCTTC | CASSGGTGSNSGYGYTF
NA | TRBJ2-3 | NA | TRBV14 | TGTGCCAGCGGAAACGAGGGCCTCTCAGATACGCAGTATTTT | CASGNEGLSDTQYF
once | TRBJ2-3 | NA | TRBV3-1/TRBV3-2 | TGTGCCAGCACTCAACAGGGCACAGATACGCAGTATTTT | CASTQQGTDTQYF
NA | TRBJ1-3 | NA | TRBV9 | TGTGCCAGCAGCCAAACAGGGACCCCTGGAAACACCATATATTTT | CASSQTGTPGNTIYF
once | TRBJ2-1 | TRBD2 | TRBV18 | TGTGCCAGCTCACCACAGGGGACCGGGACTAGCGGGATTTATGAGCAGTTCTTC | CASSPQGTGTSGIYEQFF
NA | TRBJ2-3 | NA | TRBV7-9 | TGTGCCAGCAGCTTATTAGGCGGGAGCACAGATACGCAGTATTTT | CASSLLGGSTDTQYF
NA | TRBJ1-2 | TRBD1 | TRBV16 | TGTGCCAGCAGCCAAGAGGACAGGGGACCCGGTTATGGCTACACCTTC | CASSQEDRGPGYGYTF
NA | TRBJ2-6 | TRBD1 | TRBV7-2 | TGTGCCAGCAGCTTAGTGGGACAGGGGGCGCCTGGGGCCAACGTCCTGACTTTC | CASSLVGQGAPGANVLTF
NA | TRBJ1-1 | NA | TRBV12-3/TRBV12-4 | TGTGCCAGCAGCCGGGGGGACAACACTGAAGCTTTCTTT | CASSRGDNTEAFF
NA | TRBJ1-2 | TRBD1 | TRBV5-1 | TGCGCCAGCAGCTTGGCCGCAGGGGGAAACTATGGCTACACCTTC | CASSLAAGGNYGYTF
few | TRBJ1-2 | TRBD1 | TRBV10-3 | TGTGCCATCACCCAGGGGGGCGCTATCTATGGCTACACCTTC | CAITQGGAIYGYTF
few | TRBJ2-1 | NA | TRBV29-1 | TGCAGCGTTGAGCACAGCACCCGAATACGATATGAGCAGTTCTTC | CSVEHSTRIRYEQFF
NA | TRBJ2-7 | TRBD1 | TRBV18 | TGTGCCAGCTCACCGGGACAGGGTCTCTACGAGCAGTACTTC | CASSPGQGLYEQYF
NA | TRBJ2-7 | TRBD1 | TRBV6-5 | TGTGCCAGCAAACCCCCGAGACAGGGGGCTGGCGAGCAGTACTTC | CASKPPRQGAGEQYF
NA | TRBJ1-4 | NA | TRBV6-5 | TGTGCCAGCAGTTACGGCGGCAGCGATATCGAAAAACTGTTTTTT | CASSYGGSDIEKLFF
few | TRBJ1-1 | NA | TRBV18 | TGTGCCAGCTCACGACAGACGAACACTGAAGCTTTCTTT | CASSRQTNTEAFF
NA | TRBJ2-7 | NA | TRBV27 | TGTGCCAGCAGCAAGACAACCGGGACTTCCTTATCCTACGAGCAGTACTTC | CASSKTTGTSLSYEQYF
few | TRBJ2-3 | TRBD2 | TRBV5-1 | TGCGCCAGCAGCTCGACTAGCGGGGCCTCCGGCCCAGATACGCAGTATTTT | CASSSTSGASGPDTQYF
NA | TRBJ2-3 | TRBD2 | TRBV6-2/TRBV6-3 | TGTGCCAGCAGCACGGGACTAGCACATCAAGCAGATACGCAGTATTTT | CASSTGLAHQADTQYF
NA | TRBJ2-1 | NA | TRBV5-1 | TGCGCCAGCAGCTTGACTAGATCCTACAATGAGCAGTTCTTC | CASSLTRSYNEQFF
once | TRBJ2-1 | TRBD2 | TRBV28 | TGTGCCAGCAGTCCACCAATCCGACTAGCGGGAGGTCTGAATGAGCAGTTCTTC | CASSPPIRLAGGLNEQFF
NA | TRBJ1-1 | NA | TRBV29-1 | TGCAGCGTTGTCAGGGAGGTTGAGGTGAACACTGAAGCTTTCTTT | CSVVREVEVNTEAFF
NA | TRBJ1-1 | TRBD1 | TRBV7-2 | TGTGCCAGCAGCTCACAGGGGTCGAACACTGAAGCTTTCTTT | CASSSQGSNTEAFF
once | TRBJ2-3 | TRBD2 | TRBV14 | TGTGCCAGCAGCCAAATTGCGGGAGGCCTCACAGATACGCAGTATTTT | CASSQIAGGLTDTQYF
NA | TRBJ2-3 | TRBD1 | TRBV20-1 | TGCAGTGCTAGTACAGGGGGTTTGATGGCAGATACGCAGTATTTT | CSASTGGLMADTQYF
NA | TRBJ2-1 | TRBD1 | TRBV28 | TGTGCCAGCAGTTGGGACAGGGGGCCCTACAATGAGCAGTTCTTC | CASSWDRGPYNEQFF
NA | TRBJ2-6 | TRBD1 | TRBV5-1 | TGCGCCAGCAGCCGCGACAGGGTCGGGGCCAACGTCCTGACTTTC | CASSRDRVGANVLTF